This TCR beta chain was recorded in a study of human T cells and chemical hapten exposure. TCRdb reprocessed the RACE reads with MiXCR, giving one entry per CDR3 protein. This sample has some 400,000 distinct CDR3 sequences, with roughly 4.8% found just once. Whole-study findings and limits: While controls formed fewer of them, expanded TCRs formed significantly more large CDR3 similarity clusters.

The CDR3 loop spans 15 amino acids. The J segment lost 2 bases and the V segment lost 2 bases, leaving 3 bases of the junction unmatched. CDR1 and CDR2 from the germline V gene are SGHNT and YYREEE (reference sequence). This clonotype was recorded many times. Antigen unknown. Time point of the sample: patch test 1, 2 weeks after DPC sensitization. The treatment denotes: therapeutic diphenylcyclopropenone sensitization with weekly scalp DPC. This sequence was found in a woman aged 45-60 years with alopecia areata. Some clones in this sample may be carry-over from other donors' samples. The V and J genes are TRBV5-4 and TRBJ2-2; 7 positions agree with TRBD1. The starting material was whole blood, obtained in connection with sensitization to the hapten diphenylcyclopropenone (DPC). The CDR3 sequence is CASSFGTDNTGELFF. The CDR3 nucleotides read TGTGCCAGCAGCTTTGGGACAGATAACACCGGGGAGCTGTTTTTT.